Listed below are T cell receptor beta chains from one sample, sequenced in a study of CD8 T cells in Susac syndrome. TCRdb reprocessed the immunoSEQ multiplex PCR reads with MiXCR, giving one entry per CDR3 protein. The table records some 170,000 distinct CDR3 sequences, about 95% of them present only once. Specimen: CD4+ T cells from PBMCs. The receptors originated from a human donor in good health. Both conserved end residues are part of each CDR3. D genes are given only for firm matches. Clone size is given for some rows only: seen once, a few or many times, or a class if the clone is expanded.

cdr3_nt: TGCGCCAGCAGCACCGACCTCCAGGGGGTACAAGAGACCCAGTACTTC
cdr3_aa: CASSTDLQGVQETQYF
j_call: TRBJ2-5
v_call: TRBV5-1
clone_size: once
d_call: TRBD1

cdr3_nt: TGTGCCAGCATCTTGAAATTAGCCAAAAACATTCAGTACTTC
cdr3_aa: CASILKLAKNIQYF
j_call: TRBJ2-4
v_call: TRBV27
clone_size: once
d_call: -

cdr3_nt: TGTGCCAGCAGTTCCCCAGTCCTGGGCACCGGGGAGCTGTTTTTT
cdr3_aa: CASSSPVLGTGELFF
j_call: TRBJ2-2
v_call: TRBV27
clone_size: -
d_call: -

cdr3_nt: TGTGCCAGCAGTTTATTGGTGGCGGGGTACAATGAGCAGTTCTTC
cdr3_aa: CASSLLVAGYNEQFF
j_call: TRBJ2-1
v_call: TRBV27
clone_size: -
d_call: -

cdr3_nt: TGTGCCAGCAGCTTAAGACTCAACGGCGGCAGGGTTTACGAGCAGTACTTC
cdr3_aa: CASSLRLNGGRVYEQYF
j_call: TRBJ2-7
v_call: TRBV11-2
clone_size: once
d_call: -

cdr3_nt: TGTGCCAGCAGTTCCTCTGGGGGGATTCAGTACTTC
cdr3_aa: CASSSSGGIQYF
j_call: TRBJ2-4
v_call: TRBV27
clone_size: -
d_call: -

cdr3_nt: TGCAGTGCCCCCTCCAGTCAAGAGACCCAGTACTTC
cdr3_aa: CSAPSSQETQYF
j_call: TRBJ2-5
v_call: TRBV20-1
clone_size: -
d_call: -

cdr3_nt: TGTGCCTGGAGGACAGACCAAGAGACCCAGTACTTC
cdr3_aa: CAWRTDQETQYF
j_call: TRBJ2-5
v_call: TRBV30
clone_size: few
d_call: -

cdr3_nt: TGCAGCCCTTGGGCCCTCACAGGACAGGGCGATAAGAAAAACACTGAAGCTTTCTTT
cdr3_aa: CSPWALTGQGDKKNTEAFF
j_call: TRBJ1-1
v_call: TRBV29-1
clone_size: -
d_call: TRBD1

cdr3_nt: TGTGCCAGCAGTTCCGGACAGGGGGCTAGTGAGCAGTTCTTC
cdr3_aa: CASSSGQGASEQFF
j_call: TRBJ2-1
v_call: TRBV6-6
clone_size: -
d_call: TRBD1

cdr3_nt: TGTGCCAGCAGCCAAGAATCCGGTGGGGAGCTGTTTTTT
cdr3_aa: CASSQESGGELFF
j_call: TRBJ2-2
v_call: TRBV4-2
clone_size: -
d_call: -